This entry features one TCR beta chain sequence. The record originates from a study of blood T cell repertoires in COVID-19. Across the study: T cells, B-cell-depleted T cells, or PBMCs supplied cDNA or gDNA.

Self-reported history from a screening survey and questionnaire set each donor's cohort. In Cohort 3, a recovered donor had either two negative PCRs, clearance, or symptom resolution. V dropped 11 bases and J dropped 6; count of bases not matched to a gene: 19. Germline V CDR1 and CDR2: PRHDT, FYEKMQ (reference sequence). CDR3 length: 15 amino acids. Original handling: Amplified reference gene primers provided the basis for estimating nucleated cell counts. Only in-frame clones appear in the TCRdb table, and some are missing; sequencing was by immunoSEQ multiplex PCR. From that table come the V and J calls and clone size; the DNA was used to work out D and trimming. The sample records fewer than 350,000 clones, over 75% being singletons.

The V call is TRBV13, the J call TRBJ2-7; 7 nucleotides match TRBD2. The receptor comes from a man aged 30-40 years who had recovered from COVID-19. The sample taken for sequencing was PBMCs or T cells enriched from blood (not recorded which). CDR3 in amino acids: CAVRRKGQPGGEQYF. CDR3 in DNA: TGTGCCGTCAGAAGAAAGGGGCAGCCGGGGGGCGAGCAGTACTTC.